This T cell receptor (beta chain) was documented in a study of quantifying T cell responses using KT2 cells. The overall study: TCR alpha and beta constant-region primers primed reverse transcription of RNA.

This clonotype was counted at least ten times. The germline gives CDR1 MNHNY, CDR2 SVGAGI (reference sequence). This CDR3 is 13 amino acids long. V shed 3 bases and J shed 1 base, with 5 bases lying between them. A single-stranded UMI oligo with SP2 sequence was ligated to cDNA 3' ends. An equimolar mix of RC1.1 and RC1.2 primed the beta chain across TRBC1 and TRBC2. TCRdb itself ran the UMI-ligation and nested PCR reads through MiXCR, one entry per CDR3 protein. The table includes 25,000 to 40,000 distinct CDR3 sequences, about a tenth detected once. Sequencing used PBMCs spiked with cells of the T cell clone KT2. This chain connects TRBV6-6 to TRBJ2-3; D gene ambiguous. The sequence was obtained from a human donor. DNA of the CDR3: TGTGCCAGCAGTTATGCGGGCACAGATACGCAGTATTTT. Protein sequence: CASSYAGTDTQYF.